This entry describes one T cell receptor (beta chain). What antigen it recognizes has not been identified. Base qualities are missing; no much larger clone stands one base away. This sample stems from a study of response to subunit inactivated influenza vaccine (dated by TCRdb to 2016 to 2019). A note on the overall study: To follow how T cells responded to a trivalent subunit inactivated influenza vaccine, the researchers relied on deep quantitative profiling of the T cell receptor repertoire.

From the cysteine through the phenylalanine, the CDR3 covers 14 amino acids. This entry keeps only the CDR3 DNA: 42 bases, framed from base 1. The junction carries 3 bases between V and J, which are trimmed by 3 bases and 0 bases respectively. Reading the germline V gene gives CDR1 MRHNA and CDR2 SNTAGT. Overall study results and their limits: The authors suggested that each seasonal influenza vaccination may recruit only a limited number of new T cells.

Library preparation was by RT-PCR. For sequencing, an Illumina HiSeq 2500 was employed. Using fastp trimming at Q25 and MiXCR clonotype assembly, TCRdb reanalyzed the public sequencing data and kept in-frame beta chains. Each CDR3 protein appears once, grouped with its most common genes and DNA. The table for this sample lists hundreds of thousands of distinct CDR3 sequences; 12% of them were counted only once. Less than 8.5% of the sample rests with the top ten. The sequence joins TRBV6-4 to TRBJ2-6, with the D gene too uncertain to name. Sequenced material: non-naive T cells sorted from PBMCs, taken roughly 2 weeks before vaccination. The cell subset or site label for this specimen denotes: memory T cell fraction. This receptor was obtained from a man aged 50 or older who received an inactivated influenza vaccine. Donor details come from another sample of the same person, matched by shared clones. For the CDR3, the sequence is CASSEVSGANVLTF. The DNA sequence is given as TGTGCCAGCAGTGAAGTCTCTGGGGCCAACGTCCTGACTTTC.